This TCR beta chain came from a study of T cell responses to AZD1222 COVID-19 vaccine. Findings and caveats of the study: Donors in the cohort were predominantly white British and more often female, and clonal diversity was possibly underestimated. A rise in Spike-specific TCR breadth and depth followed two AZD1222 doses.

Germline V gives CDR1 SGHRS, CDR2 YFSETQ. J gave up 3 bases and V 2 bases, and 14 bases lay outside the gene matches. The CDR3 sequence is 17 residues long. The data were produced by immunoSEQ multiplex PCR, yet TCRdb's version contains in-frame clones alone and is incomplete. The sample shows under 170,000 clones, roughly nine tenths of them seen only once. A word on this clone: Its antigen is as yet unknown.

V is TRBV5-1 and J is TRBJ2-7; 7 positions match TRBD1. Here the sequenced sample was peripheral blood, taken 28 days after the second AZD1222 dose. The sequence derives from an adult who received the AZD1222 COVID-19 vaccine. CDR3 in amino acids: CASSLVTGETSVYEQYF. For the CDR3, the DNA is TGCGCCAGCAGCTTAGTTACAGGGGAAACGTCGGTCTACGAGCAGTACTTC.